This T cell receptor (beta chain) was documented in a study of blood T cell repertoires in COVID-19. Study in general: Researchers got acute and convalescent COVID-19 samples from the United States, Italy and Spain. The cDNA or gDNA used as material had been derived from T cells, B-cell-depleted T cells, or PBMCs.

This clone was seen more than once but under ten times. Germline CDR1 reads SQVTM; CDR2 reads ANQGSEA. V lost 4 bases and J lost 0, with 6 bases in between. The CDR3 sequence is 12 residues long. Authors' data handling: The authors estimated nucleated cell counts from reference gene primer amplification. TCRdb's table, derived via immunoSEQ multiplex PCR, lists solely in-frame clones and lacks some. Clone size and the V and J calls come from that table; the DNA yielded D and trimming. The repertoire includes around 140,000 clones, over 70% of them detected once, and about 40% sits in the top ten. The V call is TRBV29-1, the J call TRBJ2-5; tentative D call: TRBD2 (5 bases). The clonotype was recovered from a human donor in a cohort sampled during active COVID-19. Material for sequencing was peripheral blood. CDR3 region: CSVGENQETQYF. In DNA form, the CDR3 reads TGCAGCGTTGGGGAGAACCAAGAGACCCAGTACTTC.